The sequence of this T cell receptor (beta chain) was determined in a study of OX40 agonist ivuxolimab in advanced cancers. Whole-study context: The patients received agonistic anti-OX40 (CD134) antibody ivuxolimab. The eligibility criteria allowed prior anti-PD-1, anti-PD-L1 or anti-CTLA-4 therapy, and 40% had some. Whole-study findings and limits: CD4+ and CD8+ T cells in blood underwent clonal expansion by week 6 at 0.1 to 3.0 mg/kg. Averaged across samples, CD8+ T cells carried more expanded clones than CD4+ did.

The repertoire was sequenced with immunoSEQ multiplex PCR; TCRdb's copy has only in-frame clones and lacks some. The sample has tens of thousands of clones; roughly nine tenths are singletons. Note on this clone: Its antigen is unidentified.

The sequences come from CD4+ or CD8+ T cells sorted from blood, collected in a trial of the OX40 agonist ivuxolimab. The sequence was collected from an adult with an advanced solid tumor such as melanoma, head and neck, liver or kidney cancer.

The DNA for the CDR3 is TGTGCCAGCAGAACGCAGGGCAATGAGCAGTTCTTC. This encodes CASRTQGNEQFF. The chain carries TRBV7-6 and TRBJ2-1; D perhaps matches TRBD1 (5 bases). CDR1 is SGHVS, CDR2 FNYEAQ, per germline. Deletions cut 6 bases from V and 6 bases from J, with 9 bases between. The length of the CDR3 is 12 residues.